This entry lists 16 T cell receptor beta chains sequenced from one sample in a study of T-cell memory formation after mild COVID-19. MiXCR, applied by TCRdb to the 5' RACE reads, yields one record per CDR3 protein. The table records roughly 450,000 distinct CDR3 sequences, over 15% of them present only once. The sequenced sample was PBMCs or a T cell subset sorted from them (not recorded which). These receptors all stem from an adult woman who had mild COVID-19 (a few samples of this study predate the infection). Cell type and time point are not known.

This chain connects TRBV20-1 to TRBJ2-1; D remains unclear. The CDR3 is made up of 11 amino acids. V was clipped by 5 bases and J by 0 bases, with 2 bases between them. Germline V gene sequence: CDR1 DFQATT, CDR2 SNEGSKA (reference sequence). The CDR3 is CSAPSYNEQFF. CDR3 bases: TGCAGTGCTCCCTCCTACAATGAGCAGTTCTTC.

The chain couples TRBV6-5 to TRBJ1-4, with D unclear. Germline V gene lookup returns CDR1 MNHEY and CDR2 SVGAGI. This CDR3 region has 14 residues. V was clipped by 5 bases and J by 4 bases, with 11 bases between them. The CDR3 sequence is CASSPTDFNEKLFF. In DNA form, the CDR3 reads TGTGCCAGCAGTCCGACTGATTTTAATGAAAAACTGTTTTTT.

This chain joins TRBV15 and TRBJ2-2; no reliable D call. From germline, CDR1 is LNHNV and CDR2 YYDKDF (reference sequence). Trimming removed 0 bases from V and 1 base from J, with 3 bases in between. The CDR3 spans 14 residues. The CDR3 bases are TGTGCCACCAGCAGAGAGGGGAACACCGGGGAGCTGTTTTTT. Its protein product is CATSREGNTGELFF.

This clonotype was seen a handful of times. This chain uses TRBV15 with TRBJ2-1; 7 nucleotides align to TRBD2. Germline CDR1 reads LNHNV; CDR2 reads YYDKDF (reference sequence). This CDR3 has 14 residues. V gave up 8 bases and J gave up 14 bases; unmatched junction bases: 18. The CDR3 nucleotides read TGTGCCACCGGAGACACTCGGGACTACGCGAGCGAGTTCTTC. It translates to CATGDTRDYASEFF.

This chain uses TRBV4-1 with TRBJ2-1, with D possibly matching TRBD1 (6 bases). Germline V gene lookup returns CDR1 MGHRA and CDR2 YSYEKL. V lost 0 bases to trimming and J lost 15 bases, with 15 bases between them. The CDR3 spans 13 residues. CDR3 protein: CASSQDLRTVRFF. The DNA of the CDR3 is TGCGCCAGCAGCCAAGATCTACGGACAGTCAGGTTCTTC.

This sequence joins TRBV6-6 and TRBJ1-4; 10 bases fit TRBD1. The junction had 10 bases not matched to a gene; V was cut back by 5 bases and J by 7 bases. The CDR3 runs to 16 residues. Germline loops: CDR1 MNHNY, CDR2 SVGAGI (reference sequence). CDR3 amino acids: CASSTDPGTGVEKLFF. CDR3 DNA sequence: TGTGCCAGCAGTACAGACCCCGGGACAGGGGTTGAAAAACTGTTTTTT.

This chain uses TRBV20-1 with TRBJ2-1; D call uncertain. Germline CDR1 is DFQATT and CDR2 is SNEGSKA (reference sequence). V was trimmed by 5 bases and J by 0 bases, leaving 14 bases between them. The CDR3 is 15 residues long. In nucleotides, the CDR3 is TGCAGTGCTCCCCCGGACGGAAGCTCCTACAATGAGCAGTTCTTC. Translation: CSAPPDGSSYNEQFF.

The chain recombines TRBV5-1 with TRBJ2-2; 13 positions match TRBD2. CDR3 length: 16 amino acids. The J segment lost 4 bases and the V segment lost 6 bases, leaving 6 bases of the junction unmatched. CDR1 is SGHRS and CDR2 is YFSETQ in the germline V gene. Here the CDR3 reads CASTPTSGGLTGELFF. The CDR3 DNA follows: TGCGCCAGCACCCCGACTAGCGGGGGGCTCACCGGGGAGCTGTTTTTT.

Only a few counts were recorded for this clonotype. The chain has TRBV3-1 and TRBJ2-4, with 12 positions matching TRBD1. V shed 4 bases and J 1 base; nucleotides not matched to a gene: 8. The CDR3 runs 18 residues. Per germline, CDR1 LGHDT and CDR2 YNNKEL (reference sequence). CDR3 in amino acids: CASSRPGQGAGAKNIQYF. For the CDR3, the DNA is TGTGCCAGCAGCCGACCGGGACAGGGGGCAGGTGCCAAAAACATTCAGTACTTC.

V usage is TRBV18 and J usage is TRBJ2-7; TRBD1 is a possible D gene (6 bases). Trimming shortened V by 7 bases and J by 1 base, and 14 bases separated the two germline ends. Looked up from germline, CDR1 is KGHSH and CDR2 is LQKENI. The CDR3 runs to 14 residues. The CDR3 DNA follows: TGTGCCAGCTGGGGGCAGGTAAAATCCTACGAGCAGTACTTC. It specifies CASWGQVKSYEQYF.

This clonotype was seen only a few times. The chain links TRBV3-1 to TRBJ1-1; 9 nucleotides agree with TRBD1. The CDR3 spans 15 residues. Germline V gene data show CDR1 as LGHDT and CDR2 as YNNKEL (reference sequence). V was pared by 5 bases and J by 4 bases, with 8 bases of the junction left unmatched. CDR3: CASSTHTGGRTEAFF. CDR3 bases: TGTGCCAGCAGCACACATACAGGGGGCCGCACTGAAGCTTTCTTT.

V usage is TRBV24-1 and J usage is TRBJ2-7, with 9 bases matching TRBD1. The V gene end was trimmed by 3 bases and the J gene end by 7 bases; junction bases not matched to a gene: 9. CDR3 length equals 15 residues. In germline, CDR1 is KGHDR, CDR2 SFDVKD. This chain's CDR3 is CATSDGNRGHQEQYF. CDR3 in DNA: TGTGCCACCAGTGATGGGAACAGGGGGCATCAGGAGCAGTACTTC.

This clonotype was observed a handful of times. This chain uses TRBV4-2 with TRBJ2-5; 7 bases map to TRBD1. The ends lost 2 bases at V and 3 bases at J; junction bases unmatched: 3. Germline loops: CDR1 LGHNA, CDR2 YNFKEQ. The CDR3 is made up of 14 amino acids. The CDR3 DNA reads as TGTGCCAGCAGCCAAATCGGACAGGAAGAGACCCAGTACTTC. It translates to CASSQIGQEETQYF.

The table lists this clonotype with many counts. This CDR3 reads CASSLIGGVGDEQFF. CDR3 nucleotides: TGTGCCAGCAGCTTAATTGGGGGAGTGGGCGATGAGCAGTTCTTC. The chain carries TRBV11-2 and TRBJ2-1; TRBD1 or TRBD2 may be the D gene (5 bases each). From germline, CDR1 is SGHAT and CDR2 FQNNGV. The CDR3 is 15 amino acids. The V and J ends lost 2 bases and 8 bases respectively, with 16 bases between them.

This clonotype was found a few times. The V gene is TRBV30, the J gene TRBJ2-7, with D perhaps assigned TRBD1 or TRBD2 (5 bases each). Germline-derived CDR1 and CDR2 are GTSNPN and SVGIG (reference sequence). The CDR3 is 15 residues long. Trimming pared 4 bases from V and 4 bases from J, leaving 20 bases between. In DNA, the CDR3 is TGTGCCTGGACCGGGAAGGTGACAGCCATATACGAGCAGTACTTC. Amino acid sequence: CAWTGKVTAIYEQYF.

This clonotype was found a few times. The chain carries TRBV20-1 and TRBJ2-3, with TRBD2 identical over 9 bases. The CDR3 length is 15 residues. CDR1 and CDR2 from the germline V gene are DFQATT and SNEGSKA (reference sequence). J gave up 2 bases and V 2 bases, and 5 bases lay outside the gene matches. The CDR3 loop reads CSARNAGGDTDTQYF. The CDR3 DNA reads TGCAGTGCTAGAAACGCGGGAGGGGACACAGATACGCAGTATTTT.